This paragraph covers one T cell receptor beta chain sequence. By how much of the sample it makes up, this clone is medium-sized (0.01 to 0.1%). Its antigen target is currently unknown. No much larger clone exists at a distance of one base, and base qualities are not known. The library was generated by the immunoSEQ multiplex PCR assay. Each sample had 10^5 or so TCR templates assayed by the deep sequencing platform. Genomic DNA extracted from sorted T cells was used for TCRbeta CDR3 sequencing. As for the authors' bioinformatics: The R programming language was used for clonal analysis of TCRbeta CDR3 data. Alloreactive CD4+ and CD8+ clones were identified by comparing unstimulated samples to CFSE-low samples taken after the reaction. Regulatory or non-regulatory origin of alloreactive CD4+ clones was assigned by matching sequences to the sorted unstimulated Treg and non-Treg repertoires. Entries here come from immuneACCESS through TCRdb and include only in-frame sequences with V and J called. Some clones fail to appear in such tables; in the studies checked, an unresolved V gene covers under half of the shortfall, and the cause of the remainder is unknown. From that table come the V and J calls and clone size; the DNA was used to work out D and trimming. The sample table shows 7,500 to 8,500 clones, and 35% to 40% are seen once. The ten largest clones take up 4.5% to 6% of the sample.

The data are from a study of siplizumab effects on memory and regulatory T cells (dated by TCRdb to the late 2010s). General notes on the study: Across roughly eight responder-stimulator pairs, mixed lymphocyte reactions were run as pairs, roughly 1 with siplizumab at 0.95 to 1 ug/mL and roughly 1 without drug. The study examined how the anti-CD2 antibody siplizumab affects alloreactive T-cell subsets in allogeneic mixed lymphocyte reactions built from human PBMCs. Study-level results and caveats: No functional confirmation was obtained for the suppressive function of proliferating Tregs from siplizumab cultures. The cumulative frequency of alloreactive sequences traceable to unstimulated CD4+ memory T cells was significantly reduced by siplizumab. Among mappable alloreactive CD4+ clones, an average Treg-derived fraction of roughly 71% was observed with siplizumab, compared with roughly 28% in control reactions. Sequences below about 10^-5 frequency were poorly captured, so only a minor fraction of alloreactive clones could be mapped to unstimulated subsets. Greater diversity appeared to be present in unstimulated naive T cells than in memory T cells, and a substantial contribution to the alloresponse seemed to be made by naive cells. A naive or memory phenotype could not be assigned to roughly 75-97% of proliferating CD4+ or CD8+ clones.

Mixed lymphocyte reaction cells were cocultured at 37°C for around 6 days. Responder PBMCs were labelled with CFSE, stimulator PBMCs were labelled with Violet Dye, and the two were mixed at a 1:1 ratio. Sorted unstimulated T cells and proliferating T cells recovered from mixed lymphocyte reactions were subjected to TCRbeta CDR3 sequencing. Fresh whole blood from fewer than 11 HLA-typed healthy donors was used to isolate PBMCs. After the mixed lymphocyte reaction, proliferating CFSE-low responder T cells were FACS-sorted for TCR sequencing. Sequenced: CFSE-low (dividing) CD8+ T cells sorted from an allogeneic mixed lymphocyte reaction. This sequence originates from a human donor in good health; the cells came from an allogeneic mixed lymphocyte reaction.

The CDR3 here reads CASSLKLAAYEQYF. Read as DNA, the sequence is TGTGCCAGCAGTTTAAAACTAGCTGCCTACGAGCAGTACTTC. The receptor chain draws on TRBV28 and TRBJ2-7; the D gene is perhaps TRBD2, from 6 matching bases. The CDR3 covers 14 residues, taking in both the cysteine and the phenylalanine. Of the read, only the CDR3 DNA is kept; its 42 bases are in frame from base 1. V gives up 2 bases and J gives up 2 bases, and the segment between their germline ends measures 10 bases. CDR1 and CDR2, looked up from the germline V gene, are MDHEN and SYDVKM.